This T cell receptor beta chain originates from a study of molecular identifiers for immune sequencing clone quantification. Study-wide background: Five portions were made in replicates from RNA of roughly 18,000 or 92,000 naive CD8 cells, and four underwent sequencing.

Notes on the study in general: Spiked Jurkat TCR RNA equal to one cell could reportedly be picked out among one million naive cells.

This CDR3 region has 15 residues. Trimming took 5 bases from V and 4 from J; bases not matched to a gene: 7. Germline-derived CDR1 and CDR2 are MNHNS and SASEGT. This clonotype came up many times. Its antigen is not known. Using 10%, 30% or 50% RNA, naive CD8 libraries were derived from approximately 20,000 to 980,000 sorted cells. Naive CD8 T cells underwent sorting with the CD8+CD4-CCR7+CD45RA+ definition. Using its own MiXCR run on the PCR reads, TCRdb lists one record per CDR3 protein. The sample contains some 650,000 distinct CDR3 sequences, just under 20% of which appear only once. The rearrangement links TRBV6-1 to TRBJ1-4; 7 bases align to TRBD1. Specimen: naive CD8+ T cells from blood, with Jurkat cell RNA spiked in. The subset denotes: FACS-sorted CD8+CD4-CCR7+CD45RA+ naive T cells. The origin of this receptor is a human donor in good health. Some libraries in this study had Jurkat cell RNA spiked in. This CDR3 is CASSPDRVVNEKLFF. The DNA of the CDR3 is TGTGCCAGCAGTCCAGACAGGGTAGTTAATGAAAAACTGTTTTTT.